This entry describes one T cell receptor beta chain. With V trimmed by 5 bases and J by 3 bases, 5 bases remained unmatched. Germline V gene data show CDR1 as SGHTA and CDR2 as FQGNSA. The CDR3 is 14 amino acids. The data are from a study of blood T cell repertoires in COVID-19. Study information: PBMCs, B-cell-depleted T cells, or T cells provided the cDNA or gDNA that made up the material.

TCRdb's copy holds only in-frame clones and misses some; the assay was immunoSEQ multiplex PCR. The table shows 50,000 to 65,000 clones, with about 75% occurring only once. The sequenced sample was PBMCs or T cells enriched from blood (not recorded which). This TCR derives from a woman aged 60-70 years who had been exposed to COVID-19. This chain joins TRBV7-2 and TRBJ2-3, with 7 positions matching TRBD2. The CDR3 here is CASSGGGGTDTQYF. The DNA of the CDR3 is TGTGCCAGCAGCGGGGGGGGTGGAACAGATACGCAGTATTTT.